The entry below describes one TCR beta chain. This sample is drawn from a study of blood T cell repertoires in COVID-19. The overall study: COVID-19 samples, acute and convalescent, were from the United States, Italy and Spain.

Profiled with immunoSEQ multiplex PCR; TCRdb holds only in-frame clones, not every one. Counted here are roughly 120,000 clones, 70% to 90% occurring once; the ten biggest clones make up 3.4%. The CDR3 runs to 15 residues. Germline lookup yields CDR1 ENHRY and CDR2 SYGVKD. With 0 bases clipped from V and 5 bases from J, the junction kept 2 bases outside the gene matches. Sample: peripheral blood. This chain connects TRBV10-3 to TRBJ2-1; 9 bases are shared with TRBD2. The receptor comes from a man aged 40-49 years with acute or convalescent COVID-19. CDR3: CAISESLAGHNEQFF. The CDR3 coding sequence is TGTGCCATCAGTGAGTCCCTAGCGGGACACAATGAGCAGTTCTTC.